This T cell receptor beta chain comes out of a study of T cell repertoires in cytomegalovirus infection. Whole-study context: Through public TCR beta signatures, both CMV infection and matching HLA type were indicated.

This CDR3 contains 12 residues. The V and J ends lost 6 bases and 11 bases respectively, with 14 bases between them. The germline gives CDR1 DFQATT, CDR2 SNEGSKA (reference sequence). For this clonotype: Its antigen is undetermined.

Whole-study findings and limits: Summed public TCR beta family frequency identified CMV carriers bearing the relevant HLA. It was HLA-C-restricted CMV-specific TCR beta clonotypes that dominated the response ex vivo.

TCRdb re-called the reads with MiXCR, one entry per CDR3 protein. The data show around 300,000 distinct CDR3 sequences, over 7.5% seen once. This TCR was sampled from a human donor in good health (CMV status not recorded). Some clones in this sample may be carry-over from other donors' samples. Material for sequencing was PBMCs. This chain connects TRBV20-1 to TRBJ1-6; D remains unclear. The CDR3 reads CSALGELAPLHF. The CDR3 nucleotides are TGCAGTGCCTTAGGAGAGTTGGCACCCCTCCACTTT.